Given below is one TCR beta chain in context. Its antigen is not known. One end of the junction does not line up with germline, which may come from a read error. With 60 Vbeta and 13 Jbeta primers, the PCR was carried out. Method: immunoSEQ multiplex PCR; TCRdb's copy keeps in-frame clones and lacks some. The sample has over 85,000 clones, approximately 87% seen once; the top ten hold 2.5% to 3%. The record originates from a study of cytomegalovirus exposure and HLA in healthy donors. Study outcomes and limitations: Another analysis was done later, and it associated fewer than 20,000 TCR beta sequences with HLA alleles at 0.05 false discovery rate. There were reportedly fewer N-insertions in an Asian-associated ancestry cluster than the approximately 630-donor mean, in a later analysis. The authors later linked a missense DCLRE1C variant to TCR beta V- and J-gene trimming.

The receptor's source is a man aged 35 to 55 in good health and CMV-seronegative. The specimen was PBMCs.

This CDR3 reads CSSSYAGTGRQPQHF. The CDR3 nucleotides read TGTTCCAGCAGCTACGCGGGGACAGGGAGGCAGCCCCAGCATTTT. V usage is TRBV7-9 and J usage is TRBJ1-5; 9 nucleotides align to TRBD1. From germline, CDR1 is SEHNR and CDR2 FQNEAQ (reference sequence). This CDR3 has 15 residues.